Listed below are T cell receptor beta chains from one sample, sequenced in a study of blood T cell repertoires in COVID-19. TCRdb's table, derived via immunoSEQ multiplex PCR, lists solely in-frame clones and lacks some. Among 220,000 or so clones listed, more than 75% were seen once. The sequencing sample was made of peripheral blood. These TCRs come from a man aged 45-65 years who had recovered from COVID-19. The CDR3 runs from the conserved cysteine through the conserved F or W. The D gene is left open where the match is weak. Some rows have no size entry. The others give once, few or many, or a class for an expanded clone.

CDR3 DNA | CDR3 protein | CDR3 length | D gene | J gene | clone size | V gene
TGTGCCAGCACTAGCGGGAGGAGGGCCGGGGAGCTGTTTTTT | CASTSGRRAGELFF | 14 | TRBD2 | TRBJ2-2 | NA | TRBV28
TGTGCCAGCAGCTTAACTGTTAATTCACCCCTCCACTTT | CASSLTVNSPLHF | 13 | NA | TRBJ1-6 | NA | TRBV5-4
TGCAGCGTTAGTATGAGCTATGGCTACACCTTC | CSVSMSYGYTF | 11 | NA | TRBJ1-2 | NA | TRBV29-1
TGTGCCTGGAGGCAGGGGGGAACTGGAGCCGGGGAGCTGTTTTTT | CAWRQGGTGAGELFF | 15 | NA | TRBJ2-2 | NA | TRBV30
TGTGCCAGCAGCGTCCCGGGGGGGGTTTACGAGCAGTACTTC | CASSVPGGVYEQYF | 14 | TRBD2 | TRBJ2-7 | NA | TRBV9
TGTGCCAGTAAGGGACAGTCGAGCTCTGGAAACACCATATATTTT | CASKGQSSSGNTIYF | 15 | TRBD1 | TRBJ1-3 | NA | TRBV19
TGTGCCAGTAGTTTCACCTGGGGCGGAATTCAGCCCCAGCATTTT | CASSFTWGGIQPQHF | 15 | NA | TRBJ1-5 | NA | TRBV19
TGCGCCAGCAGCCCGGACTCTAGCTCTGGAAACACCATATATTTT | CASSPDSSSGNTIYF | 15 | NA | TRBJ1-3 | NA | TRBV5-1
TGTGCCAGCAGTTTAAATCGGGGCGGGGAGCTGTTTTTT | CASSLNRGGELFF | 13 | NA | TRBJ2-2 | NA | TRBV12-3/TRBV12-4
TGCGCCAGCAGCTTCGGGACTAGCGAGTCGGGGACCCAGTACTTC | CASSFGTSESGTQYF | 15 | TRBD2 | TRBJ2-5 | NA | TRBV5-1
TGTGCCAGCAGTTACTCGGTGACAGGGTATGGCTACACCTTC | CASSYSVTGYGYTF | 14 | TRBD1 | TRBJ1-2 | few | TRBV6-6
TGTGCCAGCAGTTCAGGACAGTCCTACGAGCAGTACTTC | CASSSGQSYEQYF | 13 | NA | TRBJ2-7 | NA | TRBV2
TGCGCCAGCAGCTTTTCAGGGGATCCGCGAGAGACCCAGTACTTC | CASSFSGDPRETQYF | 15 | NA | TRBJ2-5 | NA | TRBV5-1
TGCGCCAGCAGCTTGCAGGGATTTGATGACGAGCAGTACTTC | CASSLQGFDDEQYF | 14 | NA | TRBJ2-7 | NA | TRBV5-1
TGCAGCGTTGAAGCGCCCGGGGTAGCGGGAGGTTGGGAGCAGTACTTC | CSVEAPGVAGGWEQYF | 16 | TRBD2 | TRBJ2-7 | NA | TRBV29-1
TGTGCCAGCAGCTTAGCCCCCCCCGGACAGGTGGGCTACGAGCAGTACTTC | CASSLAPPGQVGYEQYF | 17 | TRBD1 | TRBJ2-7 | NA | TRBV7-9
TGTGCCAGTAGTACCCAGACAGGATTCTCCTACGAGCAGTACTTC | CASSTQTGFSYEQYF | 15 | NA | TRBJ2-7 | once | TRBV19
TGTGCCAGCACCCTTGGACTAGCGAGATCCTACGAGCAGTACTTC | CASTLGLARSYEQYF | 15 | TRBD2 | TRBJ2-7 | few | TRBV7-2
TGCGCCAGCAGCCAAGTTCCCTCAACTAATGAAAAACTGTTTTTT | CASSQVPSTNEKLFF | 15 | NA | TRBJ1-4 | few | TRBV4-1